What follows is one TCR beta chain and its context. Its target is unknown. The table came from immunoSEQ multiplex PCR; TCRdb's copy has only in-frame clones and leaves some out. The sample lists fewer than 70,000 clones; 85% to 95% were seen once. This sample was taken from a study of OX40 agonist ivuxolimab in advanced cancers. About the study: Recorded diagnoses for dose-escalation patients were hepatocellular carcinoma, melanoma, renal cell or head and neck cancer. Partial responses were achieved by three patients, of whom one had hepatocellular carcinoma and two had cutaneous melanoma. Overall study results and limits: The study found that CD8+ T cells averaged more expanded clones than CD4+.

Germline CDR1 reads LNHDA; CDR2 reads SQIVND (reference sequence). CDR3 length: 13 amino acids. V lost 9 bases and J lost 12, with 21 bases in between. Sequences were derived from CD4+ or CD8+ T cells sorted from blood, sampled in a trial of the OX40 agonist ivuxolimab. The receptor was isolated from an adult with an advanced solid tumor such as melanoma, head and neck, liver or kidney cancer. The chain links TRBV19 to TRBJ2-1, with a possible D match to TRBD1 (6 bases). The CDR3 DNA reads TGTGCCAGCAGTCAGGACAGCCTCATCGGGCAGTTCTTC. This encodes CASSQDSLIGQFF.